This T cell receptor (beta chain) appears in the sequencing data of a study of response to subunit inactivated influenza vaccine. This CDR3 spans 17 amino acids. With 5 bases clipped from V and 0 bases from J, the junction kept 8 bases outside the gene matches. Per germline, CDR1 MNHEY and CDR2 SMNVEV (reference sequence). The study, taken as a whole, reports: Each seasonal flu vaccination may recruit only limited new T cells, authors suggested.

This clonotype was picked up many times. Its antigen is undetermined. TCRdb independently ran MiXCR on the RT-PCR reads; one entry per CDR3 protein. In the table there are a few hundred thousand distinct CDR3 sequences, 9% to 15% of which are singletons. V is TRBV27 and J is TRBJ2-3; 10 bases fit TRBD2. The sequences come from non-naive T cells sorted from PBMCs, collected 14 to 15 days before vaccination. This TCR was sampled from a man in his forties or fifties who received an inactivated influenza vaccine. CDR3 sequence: CASSRRTSGISTDTQYF. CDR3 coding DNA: TGTGCCAGCAGTCGACGCACTAGCGGGATTAGCACAGATACGCAGTATTTT.